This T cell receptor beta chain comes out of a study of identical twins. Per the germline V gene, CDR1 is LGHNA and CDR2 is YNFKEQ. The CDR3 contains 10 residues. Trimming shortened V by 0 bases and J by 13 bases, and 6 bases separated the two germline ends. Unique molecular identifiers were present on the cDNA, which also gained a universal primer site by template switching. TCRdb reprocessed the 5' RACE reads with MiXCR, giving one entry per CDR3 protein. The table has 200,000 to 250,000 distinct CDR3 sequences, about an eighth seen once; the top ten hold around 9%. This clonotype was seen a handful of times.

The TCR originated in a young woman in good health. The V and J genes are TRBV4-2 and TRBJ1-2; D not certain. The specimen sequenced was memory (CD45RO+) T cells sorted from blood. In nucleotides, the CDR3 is TGTGCCAGCAGCCAAGATGGCCTCACCTTC. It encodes CASSQDGLTF.